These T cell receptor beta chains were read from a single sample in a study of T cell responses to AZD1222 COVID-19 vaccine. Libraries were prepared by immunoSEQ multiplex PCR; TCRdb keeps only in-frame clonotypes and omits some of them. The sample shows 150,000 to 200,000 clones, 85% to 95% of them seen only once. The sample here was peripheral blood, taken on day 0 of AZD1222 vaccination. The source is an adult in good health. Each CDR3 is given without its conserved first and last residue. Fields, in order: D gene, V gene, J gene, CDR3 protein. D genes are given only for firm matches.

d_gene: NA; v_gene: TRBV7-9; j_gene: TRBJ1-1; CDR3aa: ASSLFGHRRGTEAF
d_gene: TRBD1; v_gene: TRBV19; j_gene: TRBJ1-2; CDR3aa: ASSTGTAYGYT
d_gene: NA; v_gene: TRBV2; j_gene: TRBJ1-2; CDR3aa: ASSDRGYGYT
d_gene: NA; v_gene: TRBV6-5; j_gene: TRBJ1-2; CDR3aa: ASSYGAGYT
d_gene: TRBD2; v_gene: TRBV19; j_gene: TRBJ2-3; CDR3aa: ASSMRLAGALDTQY
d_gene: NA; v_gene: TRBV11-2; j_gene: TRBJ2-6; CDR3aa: ASSFTSGANVLT
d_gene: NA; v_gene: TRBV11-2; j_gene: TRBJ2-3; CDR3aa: ASSLVTVSSDTQY
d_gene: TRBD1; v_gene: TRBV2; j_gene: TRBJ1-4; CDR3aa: ATTRTGEGEKLF
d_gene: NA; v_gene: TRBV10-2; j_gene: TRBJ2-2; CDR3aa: ASRRVQSTGELF
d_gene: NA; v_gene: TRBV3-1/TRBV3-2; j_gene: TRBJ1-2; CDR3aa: ASTWGARYNYGYT
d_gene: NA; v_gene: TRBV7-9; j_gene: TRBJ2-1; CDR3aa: ASTGGGSSYNEQF
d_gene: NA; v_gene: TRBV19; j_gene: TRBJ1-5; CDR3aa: ASSIVLGVVQPQH
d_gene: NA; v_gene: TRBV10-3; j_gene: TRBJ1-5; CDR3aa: AISEFPSRSGEGTQH
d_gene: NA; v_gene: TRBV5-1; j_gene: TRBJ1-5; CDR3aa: ASSEEPGYSNQPQH
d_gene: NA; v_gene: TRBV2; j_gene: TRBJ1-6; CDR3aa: ASSVSEGGFPLH
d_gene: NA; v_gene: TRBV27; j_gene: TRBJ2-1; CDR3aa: ASSLLFLEARSSYNEQF
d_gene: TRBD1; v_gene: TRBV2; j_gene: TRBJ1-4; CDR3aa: ASSRDRFNEKLF
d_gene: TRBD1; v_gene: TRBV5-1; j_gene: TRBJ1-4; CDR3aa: ASSPGQRNEKLF
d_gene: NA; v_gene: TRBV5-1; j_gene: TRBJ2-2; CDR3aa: ASSLRAANGELF
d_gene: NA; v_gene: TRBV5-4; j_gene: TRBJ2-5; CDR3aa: ASSLWASQETQY
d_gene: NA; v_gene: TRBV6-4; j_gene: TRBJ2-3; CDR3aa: ASSQAAQGSDTQY
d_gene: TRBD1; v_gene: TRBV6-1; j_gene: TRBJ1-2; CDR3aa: ASSETIWGTGVNYGYT
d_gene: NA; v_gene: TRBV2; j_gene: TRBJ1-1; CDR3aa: ASSETRVKAEAF
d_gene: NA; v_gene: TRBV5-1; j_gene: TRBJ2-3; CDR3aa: ASSSTAYSTDTQY
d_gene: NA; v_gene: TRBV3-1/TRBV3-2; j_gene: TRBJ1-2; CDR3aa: ASSQGTDYGYT
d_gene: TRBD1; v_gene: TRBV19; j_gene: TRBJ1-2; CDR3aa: ASQGSGQPYGYT
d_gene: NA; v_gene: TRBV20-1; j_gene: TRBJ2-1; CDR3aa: SARAGYEQF